This is a list of T cell receptor beta chains from one sample in a study of cytomegalovirus exposure and HLA in healthy donors. Only in-frame clones appear in the TCRdb table, and some are missing; sequencing was by immunoSEQ multiplex PCR. The sample lists about 200,000 clones; around 83% were seen once. What was sequenced was PBMCs. Receptors were obtained from a girl under 18 in good health and CMV-seronegative. The CDR3 runs from the conserved cysteine through the conserved F or W. A D gene is named only where the DNA matches it firmly. Part of the rows lack a size; the others show once, few, many or a class for expanded clones.

j_gene	v_gene	abundance	d_gene	len	CDR3aa	CDR3nt
TRBJ1-6	TRBV30	NA	TRBD1	14	CAWSVGQGYSPLHF	TGTGCCTGGAGTGTTGGACAGGGATATTCACCCCTCCACTTT
TRBJ1-1	TRBV10-3	few	NA	12	CAISVQGTEAFF	TGTGCCATCAGTGTTCAGGGGACTGAAGCTTTCTTT
TRBJ2-6	TRBV5-4	NA	TRBD1	18	CASSWGQGALSGANVLTF	TGTGCCAGCAGCTGGGGACAGGGAGCCCTCTCTGGGGCCAACGTCCTGACTTTC
TRBJ1-6	TRBV28	NA	NA	13	CASRPTGSSPLHF	TGTGCCAGCAGACCAACTGGGAGTTCACCCCTCCACTTT
TRBJ1-1	TRBV7-8	NA	TRBD1	13	CASSLRGPSEAFF	TGTGCCAGCAGCTTAAGGGGGCCGAGTGAGGCTTTCTTT
TRBJ2-7	TRBV4-1	NA	TRBD1	15	CASSQTQGALYEQYF	TGCGCCAGCAGCCAAACCCAGGGGGCTTTGTACGAGCAGTACTTC
TRBJ2-7	TRBV27	NA	NA	12	CASSLIGDEQYF	TGTGCCAGCAGTTTGATAGGGGACGAGCAGTACTTC
TRBJ2-7	TRBV6-5	NA	TRBD1	15	CASSSTGTTSYEQYF	TGTGCCAGCAGTTCGACAGGGACAACCTCCTACGAGCAGTACTTC
TRBJ1-4	TRBV30	NA	TRBD1	12	CAQGTGGEKLFF	TGTGCCCAAGGGACAGGGGGTGAAAAACTGTTTTTT
TRBJ1-6	TRBV5-6	NA	NA	17	CASSLPKSRGYNSPLHF	TGTGCCAGCAGTTTGCCTAAATCTAGGGGTTATAATTCACCCCTCCACTTT
TRBJ2-3	TRBV4-1	once	NA	17	CASSQDYRGRGSDTQYF	TGCGCCAGCAGCCAAGACTATAGAGGGAGGGGGTCAGATACGCAGTATTTT
TRBJ2-1	TRBV12-5	NA	NA	12	CASALSYNEQFF	TGTGCTAGTGCCCTCTCCTACAATGAGCAGTTCTTC
TRBJ2-3	TRBV5-1	NA	NA	14	CASSSDKSTDTQYF	TGCGCCAGCAGCTCGGACAAAAGCACAGATACGCAGTATTTT
TRBJ1-5	TRBV7-9	few	NA	12	CASSYLDQPQHF	TGTGCCAGCAGCTACCTAGATCAGCCCCAGCATTTT
TRBJ1-2	TRBV4-1	NA	TRBD1	16	CASSQGSGTGNYGYTF	TGCGCCAGCAGCCAAGGATCCGGGACAGGGAACTATGGCTACACCTTC
TRBJ1-1	TRBV28	NA	NA	15	CASSFGNGMNTEAFF	TGTGCCAGCAGTTTTGGTAACGGGATGAACACTGAAGCTTTCTTT
TRBJ2-1	TRBV6-1	NA	TRBD1	13	CASSEDRVREQFF	TGTGCCAGCAGTGAGGACAGGGTGCGTGAGCAGTTCTTC
TRBJ2-5	TRBV2	NA	TRBD1	16	CASRSQGGDSQETQYF	TGTGCCAGCAGATCACAGGGGGGAGATTCCCAAGAGACCCAGTACTTC
TRBJ2-5	TRBV18	NA	NA	13	CASSLGLQETQYF	TGTGCCAGCTCACTGGGACTCCAAGAGACCCAGTACTTC
TRBJ1-5	TRBV4-2	NA	NA	14	CASSQDHGNQPQHF	TGTGCCAGCAGCCAAGATCACGGGAATCAGCCCCAGCATTTT
TRBJ1-1	TRBV7-9	NA	TRBD1	13	CASSPGQRTEAFF	TGTGCCAGCAGCCCGGGACAGAGGACTGAAGCTTTCTTT
TRBJ1-2	TRBV15	NA	NA	13	CATSREGADGYTF	TGTGCCACCAGCAGAGAAGGGGCGGATGGCTACACCTTC
TRBJ1-5	TRBV28	few	TRBD1	15	CASSSDRGLNQPQHF	TGTGCCAGCAGTTCCGACAGGGGCCTAAATCAGCCCCAGCATTTT
TRBJ2-7	TRBV30	NA	NA	10	CAGGYYEQYF	TGTGCCGGGGGGTACTACGAGCAGTACTTC
TRBJ1-2	TRBV4-2	NA	NA	14	CASSQDRSDYGYTF	TGTGCCAGCAGCCAAGATCGTTCAGACTATGGCTACACCTTC
TRBJ2-2	TRBV9	NA	NA	14	CASSWRQNTGELFF	TGTGCCAGCAGCTGGAGGCAGAACACCGGGGAGCTGTTTTTT
TRBJ1-1	TRBV6-4	NA	NA	17	CASNIPPGQIGNTEAFF	TGTGCCAGCAATATCCCACCCGGACAGATTGGGAACACTGAAGCTTTCTTT
TRBJ2-7	TRBV7-6	NA	NA	13	CASSRTDNYEQYF	TGTGCCAGCAGCAGGACAGACAATTACGAGCAGTACTTC
TRBJ1-6	TRBV9	NA	TRBD1	16	CASSEGGQDYNSPLHF	TGTGCCAGCAGCGAGGGGGGACAGGACTATAATTCACCCCTCCACTTT
TRBJ1-3	TRBV6-1	NA	NA	18	CASSERYRGGIPGNTIYF	TGTGCCAGCAGTGAAAGGTATAGGGGGGGCATCCCTGGAAACACCATATATTTT
TRBJ1-1	TRBV7-3	NA	NA	13	CASSSDRPTEAFF	TGTGCCAGCAGCTCGGACAGACCCACTGAAGCTTTCTTT
TRBJ2-5	TRBV28	NA	TRBD2	17	CASSLLTSGVTQETQYF	TGTGCCAGCAGTTTATTAACTAGCGGGGTTACCCAAGAGACCCAGTACTTC
TRBJ2-1	TRBV6-4	NA	TRBD2	15	CASSSGTSGHNEQFF	TGTGCCAGCAGTTCGGGGACTAGCGGACACAATGAGCAGTTCTTC
TRBJ1-5	TRBV11-2	NA	NA	13	CASSLELNQPQHF	TGTGCCAGCAGCTTAGAACTCAATCAGCCCCAGCATTTT
TRBJ2-5	TRBV5-1	NA	NA	16	CASSRLTGATQETQYF	TGCGCCAGCAGCCGACTTACGGGAGCGACACAAGAGACCCAGTACTTC
TRBJ1-1	TRBV7-8	NA	TRBD1	21	CASSPSVFTGTGSREDTEAFF	TGTGCCAGCAGCCCATCCGTCTTTACCGGGACAGGTTCTAGGGAGGATACTGAAGCTTTCTTT
TRBJ1-6	TRBV5-6	NA	NA	14	CASEERGRYSPLHF	TGTGCCAGCGAGGAGAGAGGTAGATATTCACCCCTCCACTTT
TRBJ2-7	TRBV6-5	NA	TRBD1	15	CASSSETGGSYEQYF	TGTGCCAGCAGTTCCGAGACAGGGGGGTCCTACGAGCAGTACTTC
TRBJ2-3	TRBV7-2	NA	NA	18	CASSLRTYRQASADTQYF	TGTGCCAGCAGCTTAAGAACATACCGCCAGGCTAGCGCAGATACGCAGTATTTT
TRBJ1-5	TRBV27	few	NA	13	CASSLSLLMPQHF	TGTGCCAGCAGTTTATCCTTACTTATGCCCCAGCATTTT
TRBJ1-6	TRBV5-6	NA	NA	14	CASSGGAVRSPLHF	TGTGCCAGCAGCGGTGGGGCAGTCCGTTCACCCCTCCACTTT
TRBJ2-7	TRBV5-3	NA	TRBD2	16	CARSTKLAGEVYEQYF	TGTGCCAGAAGCACGAAACTAGCGGGGGAGGTCTACGAGCAGTACTTC
TRBJ2-6	TRBV2	NA	TRBD2	16	CASSDPGGSGANVLTF	TGTGCCAGCAGTGACCCGGGAGGCTCTGGGGCCAACGTCCTGACTTTC
TRBJ2-7	TRBV20-1	NA	NA	11	CSARDGGAAHF	TGCAGTGCTAGAGATGGGGGGGCAGCGCACTTC
TRBJ1-2	TRBV18	NA	TRBD1	14	CASSSTGLNYGYTF	TGTGCCAGCTCCTCGACAGGGTTAAACTATGGCTACACCTTC
TRBJ2-7	TRBV19	NA	TRBD2	14	CASSIGSGDYEQYF	TGTGCCAGTAGTATCGGTAGCGGGGATTACGAGCAGTACTTC
TRBJ1-4	TRBV14	once	TRBD1	17	CASSQGTAKTTNEKLFF	TGTGCCAGCAGCCAGGGGACAGCGAAGACAACTAATGAAAAACTGTTTTTT
TRBJ2-5	TRBV9	NA	TRBD2	16	CASSARGTSVEETQYF	TGTGCCAGCAGCGCCAGGGGGACTAGCGTAGAAGAGACCCAGTACTTC
TRBJ2-5	TRBV5-1	NA	NA	15	CASAQEGRIQETQYF	TGCGCCAGCGCACAGGAGGGCCGGATTCAAGAGACCCAGTACTTC